These 23 T cell receptor beta chains came from one sample sequenced in a study of T cell responses to AZD1222 COVID-19 vaccine. TCRdb's copy holds only in-frame clones and misses some; the assay was immunoSEQ multiplex PCR. This repertoire shows more than 100,000 clones, roughly 87% found once; its top ten account for around 10%. The input for sequencing was peripheral blood, taken on day 0 of AZD1222 vaccination. The receptor source for this set is an adult in good health.

J is TRBJ1-2 and V is TRBV29-1; D is uncertain. The V gene's germline CDR1 is SQVTM and CDR2 ANQGSEA. This CDR3 region has 12 residues. V was clipped by 2 bases and J by 5 bases, with 9 bases between them. In DNA, the CDR3 is TGCAGCGTTGAAAGGGCGAGTTATGGCTACACCTTC. It translates to CSVERASYGYTF. Variable domain in full (rest from reference TRBV29-1 and TRBJ1-2): SAVISQKPSRDICQRGTSLTIQCQVDSQVTMMFWYRQQPGQSLTLIATANQGSEATYESGFVIDKFPISRPNLTFSTLTVSNMSPEDSSIYLCSVERASYGYTFGSGTRLTVV.

The chain recombines TRBV7-2 with TRBJ2-7; 8 bases line up with TRBD2. With 1 base clipped from V and 4 bases from J, the junction kept 6 bases outside the gene matches. Looked up from germline, CDR1 is SGHTA and CDR2 is FQGNSA. CDR3 length: 15 amino acids. The CDR3 is CASSLEGLGGYEQYF. For the CDR3, the DNA is TGTGCCAGCAGCTTAGAGGGACTAGGGGGATACGAGCAGTACTTC. The whole variable domain, remainder taken from reference TRBV7-2 and TRBJ2-7, is GAGVSQSPSNKVTEKGKDVELRCDPISGHTALYWYRQSLGQGLEFLIYFQGNSAPDKSGLPSDRFSAERTGGSVSTLTIQRTQQEDSAVYLCASSLEGLGGYEQYFGPGTRLTVT.

This clone was seen more than once but under ten times. The rearrangement uses TRBV7-8 and TRBJ2-3; D unresolved. Germline CDR1 and CDR2: SGHVS and FQNEAQ. This CDR3 comprises 13 residues. The V end was cut by 2 bases, the J end by 1 base, with 4 bases between. The CDR3 nucleotides read TGTGCCAGCAGCTTATACCGCACAGATACGCAGTATTTT. It is translated as CASSLYRTDTQYF. Based on the CDR3 plus reference TRBV7-8 and TRBJ2-3, the full variable domain is GAGVSQSPRYKVAKRGQDVALRCDPISGHVSLFWYQQALGQGPEFLTYFQNEAQLDKSGLPSDRFFAERPEGSVSTLKIQRTQQEDSAVYLCASSLYRTDTQYFGPGTRLTVL.

This sequence joins TRBV7-3 and TRBJ2-2, with D possibly being TRBD1 (5 bases). This CDR3 is 14 amino acids long. Germline CDR1 and CDR2: SGHTA and FQGTGA. V lost 5 bases and J lost 1, with 8 bases in between. Written as DNA, the CDR3 is TGTGCCAGCAGCCAGACAGAGAACACCGGGGAGCTGTTTTTT. Its protein product is CASSQTENTGELFF.

V gene TRBV7-3 combines with J gene TRBJ2-3; a weak D match, TRBD2 (7 bases). Trimming stripped 5 bases from V and 5 bases from J, with 14 bases between. CDR1 is SGHTA, CDR2 FQGTGA, per germline. This CDR3 has 14 residues. In DNA, the CDR3 is TGTGCCAGCAGCCTCCGGGGGGCCGAAGATACGCAGTATTTT. Amino acid sequence: CASSLRGAEDTQYF.

The V and J genes are TRBV7-2 and TRBJ2-3; no definite D call. The CDR3 sequence is 13 residues long. Germline lookup yields CDR1 SGHTA and CDR2 FQGNSA. V was pared by 0 bases and J by 2 bases, with 3 bases between. The chain's CDR3 is CASSLATTDTQYF. The CDR3 nucleotides read TGTGCCAGCAGCTTAGCGACCACAGATACGCAGTATTTT. The whole variable domain, filled in from reference TRBV7-2 and TRBJ2-3, reads GAGVSQSPSNKVTEKGKDVELRCDPISGHTALYWYRQSLGQGLEFLIYFQGNSAPDKSGLPSDRFSAERTGGSVSTLTIQRTQQEDSAVYLCASSLATTDTQYFGPGTRLTVL.

The chain joins TRBV6-1 to TRBJ2-5, with D possibly TRBD2 on 6 matching bases. CDR3 size: 14 residues. V lost 3 bases and J lost 9, with 17 bases in between. The germline CDR1 and CDR2 sequences are MNHNS and SASEGT. CDR3 region: CASSEVRGPGAQYF. The CDR3, as DNA: TGTGCCAGCAGTGAGGTTCGCGGTCCGGGGGCCCAGTACTTC.

The chain links TRBV6-5 to TRBJ2-7; perhaps TRBD2 as D (6 bases). Trimming removed 5 bases from V and 3 bases from J, with 17 bases in between. This CDR3 is 15 amino acids long. Per germline, CDR1 MNHEY and CDR2 SVGAGI. CDR3 nucleotides: TGTGCCAGCAGTCCCGGATTGGGAGGTTACTACGAGCAGTACTTC. Translating it yields CASSPGLGGYYEQYF.

Written as DNA, the CDR3 is TGTGCCAGCAGCGGAATTAGCGGGAGGGCCTACGAGCAGTACTTC. The encoded protein is CASSGISGRAYEQYF. V gene TRBV21-1 combines with J gene TRBJ2-7; no check of the table's D call, TRBD2, against the DNA was made. TRBV21-1 is shown as a pseudogene. The CDR3 extends over 15 amino acids.

This chain links TRBV7-2 with TRBJ2-6, with TRBD1 matching 7 bases. From germline, CDR1 is SGHTA and CDR2 FQGNSA. V lost 5 bases to trimming and J lost 3 bases; unmatched junction nucleotides: 10. The CDR3 spans 17 residues. The CDR3 nucleotides read TGTGCCAGCAGCGCTACAGGGGTGAGGGGTGGGGCCAACGTCCTGACTTTC. As protein: CASSATGVRGGANVLTF.

This sequence joins TRBV23-1 and TRBJ1-1, with D possibly TRBD1 on 5 matching bases. TRBV23-1 is placed among ORFs of uncertain function. CDR3 length: 12 residues. V lost 7 bases and J lost 4, with 10 bases in between. CDR3 in amino acids: CASIIGGTEAFF. CDR3 in DNA: TGCGCCAGCATTATCGGGGGCACTGAAGCTTTCTTT.

This chain links TRBV5-6 with TRBJ1-5, with 9 bases matching TRBD1. The CDR3 is made up of 14 amino acids. V was pared by 4 bases and J by 7 bases, with 6 bases of the junction left unmatched. Germline assignment: CDR1 SGHDT and CDR2 YYEEEE. The CDR3 DNA reads TGTGCCAGCAGCCGGACAGGGGCAGGCCAGCCCCAGCATTTT. Protein sequence: CASSRTGAGQPQHF.

This clone occurred once. The gene calls are TRBV5-1 and TRBJ1-4; no firm D call. There are 14 residues in the CDR3. Germline V lookup: CDR1 SGHRS, CDR2 YFSETQ. Trimming removed 2 bases at V and 0 bases at J, with 5 bases between. The CDR3 spells CASSLGTTNEKLFF. CDR3 bases: TGCGCCAGCAGCTTAGGGACAACTAATGAAAAACTGTTTTTT.

V and J are TRBV6-6 and TRBJ2-7; D ambiguous. In germline, CDR1 is MNHNY, CDR2 SVGAGI (reference sequence). The CDR3 contains 16 residues. V was cut by 7 bases and J by 4 bases, with 23 bases left in between. CDR3 in amino acids: CASISRLLAGWYEQYF. The CDR3 DNA follows: TGTGCCAGCATTTCCCGCCTCCTTGCTGGCTGGTACGAGCAGTACTTC.

This clone has a handful of counts. This rearrangement joins TRBV30 to TRBJ1-5, with D uncertain. Germline V CDR1 and CDR2: GTSNPN, SVGIG (reference sequence). The CDR3 contains 12 residues. The ends were cut back, 0 bases at V and 3 bases at J, with 3 bases in the middle. CDR3 nucleotides: TGTGCCTGGAGTGTAATCAATCAGCCCCAGCATTTT. Encoded protein: CAWSVINQPQHF. Filled out from reference TRBV30 and TRBJ1-5, the complete variable domain reads SQTIHQWPATLVQPVGSPLSLECTVEGTSNPNLYWYRQAAGRGLQLLFYSVGIGQISSEVPQNLSASRPQDRQFILSSKKLLLSDSGFYLCAWSVINQPQHFGDGTRLSIL.

The chain couples TRBV5-4 to TRBJ1-6, with a weak D call TRBD1 (6 bases). This CDR3 has 15 amino acids. V lost 1 base and J lost 8, with 13 bases in between. Germline V gene data show CDR1 as SGHNT and CDR2 as YYREEE (reference sequence). The CDR3 DNA follows: TGTGCCAGCAGCTTGTCATCGGGGGGCGATTCACCCCTCCACTTT. Its protein product is CASSLSSGGDSPLHF.

The chain employs TRBV14 and TRBJ2-1; possibly TRBD2 for D (6 bases). With 4 bases removed from V and 5 bases from J, the gap between germline ends came to 18 bases. The CDR3 spans 16 residues. The germline V gene has CDR1 SGHDN and CDR2 FVKESK. CDR3 nucleotide sequence: TGTGCCAGCAGCCCTCGAACCGGGACTTTGAACAATGAGCAGTTCTTC. It translates to CASSPRTGTLNNEQFF.

The rearrangement links TRBV27 to TRBJ2-4, with 15 bases matching TRBD2. Trimming at V came to 8 bases and at J to 3 bases, leaving 8 bases not matched to a gene. The CDR3 runs 17 residues. CDR1 is MNHEY and CDR2 is SMNVEV in the germline V gene (reference sequence). CDR3 in DNA: TGTGCCAGCTCCGGGACTAGCGGGAGGAGGATCAAAAACATTCAGTACTTC. Residues: CASSGTSGRRIKNIQYF.

The chain carries TRBV4-1 and TRBJ2-1; TRBD2 matches 10 bases. There are 15 residues in the CDR3. Germline loops: CDR1 MGHRA, CDR2 YSYEKL. V lost 2 bases to trimming and J lost 9 bases; unmatched junction nucleotides: 7. In nucleotides, the CDR3 is TGCGCCAGCAGCCAATTAAGCGGGAGGGCCCGTGAGCAGTTCTTC. It is translated as CASSQLSGRAREQFF.

The chain combines TRBV19 with TRBJ2-1; D not resolved. The V end lost 7 bases, the J end lost 7 bases, and 8 bases lay between the germline ends. The germline V gene has CDR1 LNHDA and CDR2 SQIVND (reference sequence). This CDR3 region has 11 residues. The CDR3 nucleotides read TGTGCCAGTATACCGGGTAATGAGCAGTTCTTC. It specifies CASIPGNEQFF.

The genes are TRBV11-2 and TRBJ1-5; perhaps TRBD1 as D (6 bases). The V gene lost 2 bases and the J gene lost 8 bases, with 10 bases spanning the gap. Germline V gives CDR1 SGHAT, CDR2 FQNNGV. CDR3 length: 13 residues. The CDR3 region is CASSLQGTEPQHF. For the CDR3, the DNA is TGTGCCAGCAGCTTACAGGGGACGGAGCCCCAGCATTTT.

The chain is built from TRBV5-6 and TRBJ1-2; D call uncertain. CDR1 is SGHDT, CDR2 YYEEEE, per germline. V gave up 1 base and J gave up 4 bases, with 11 bases separating them. The CDR3 sequence is 14 residues long. The CDR3 nucleotides are TGTGCCAGCAGCTTGTGGCAGGCCATCTATGGCTACACCTTC. Translating it yields CASSLWQAIYGYTF.

The V gene is TRBV18, the J gene TRBJ1-6; 8 nucleotides match TRBD1. The CDR3 spans 20 residues. CDR1 is KGHSH, CDR2 LQKENI, per germline. Losses at the gene ends were 4 bases for V and 1 base for J; bases not matched to a gene: 15. The CDR3 DNA is TGTGCCAGCTCACTCCATCCAGTTCGACAGGGGAGGTCCTATAATTCACCCCTCCACTTT. This codes for CASSLHPVRQGRSYNSPLHF.